What follows are 3 T cell receptor beta chains derived from one specimen sequenced in a study of CD8 T cells in Susac syndrome (dated by TCRdb to between 2018 and 2021). Receptors were amplified or captured by the immunoSEQ multiplex PCR assay. RNA was extracted with the RNeasy kit and 0.5 to 1 ug was reverse transcribed using random hexamers. In TCRdb, the public reads were trimmed at Q25 with fastp and aligned with MiXCR, with productive beta chains retained. Each CDR3 protein gets just one entry, which takes the most common genes and DNA from the rows behind it. The sample includes about 300,000 distinct CDR3 sequences, with roughly 85% observed a single time. The ten most abundant clones make up around 0.21% of the sample. The sequencing input was CD8+ T cells from PBMCs. The source of these receptors is a human donor with multiple sclerosis.

The J gene is TRBJ2-3, the V gene TRBV29-1, with 9 bases that match TRBD1. CDR3 length equals 16 residues. The V gene end was trimmed by 0 bases and the J gene end by 4 bases; junction bases not matched to a gene: 8. The germline gives CDR1 SQVTM, CDR2 ANQGSEA. The DNA for the CDR3 is TGCAGCGTTGAAGACGGGACAGGGATGGGGGCAGATACGCAGTATTTT. Encoded protein: CSVEDGTGMGADTQYF.

This rearrangement joins TRBV9 to TRBJ2-5, with 11 bases fitting TRBD2. J gave up 5 bases and V 1 base, and 13 bases lay outside the gene matches. From germline, CDR1 is SGDLS and CDR2 YYNGEE. CDR3 length equals 18 residues. CDR3 protein: CASSVTGTSGLPEETQYF. In nucleotides, the CDR3 is TGTGCCAGCAGCGTAACGGGGACTAGCGGCCTCCCGGAGGAGACCCAGTACTTC.

This chain uses TRBV7-9 with TRBJ2-7, with a weak D call TRBD1 (5 bases). Germline-derived CDR1 and CDR2 are SEHNR and FQNEAQ (reference sequence). V was shortened by 2 bases and J by 2 bases, with 7 bases between the two germline ends. The CDR3 runs to 13 residues. CDR3: CASSLPRAYEQYF. The CDR3 DNA follows: TGTGCCAGCAGCTTACCCAGGGCCTACGAGCAGTACTTC. Full variable domain (remainder filled in from reference TRBV7-9 and TRBJ2-7): DTGVSQNPRHKITKRGQNVTFRCDPISEHNRLYWYRQTLGQGPEFLTYFQNEAQLEKSRLLSDRFSAERPKGSFSTLEIQRTEQGDSAMYLCASSLPRAYEQYFGPGTRLTVT.